This T cell receptor (beta chain) was documented in a study of beta chain features in type 1 diabetes. At the level of the study: The patients were much like the healthy donors in age, gender and cell yields.

Study findings and constraints: Across all four CD4+ subsets, people with type 1 diabetes showed modestly shorter TCRB CDR3s. Compared to healthy donors, patients appeared to have naive, central memory and Treg TCRB repertoires that were more alike.

Germline assignment: CDR1 SGHDT and CDR2 YYEEEE. The CDR3 is made up of 16 amino acids. Trimming took off 2 bases at V and 1 base at J, with 13 bases between the two ends. Of the isolated RNA, all was reverse transcribed, and so the sequenced material was expressed TCRB transcripts. The assay was immunoSEQ multiplex PCR, and TCRdb's table has in-frame clones only and misses some. The table includes 500,000 to 850,000 clones, around an eighth detected once. Central memory, naive, regulatory and stem cell-like memory CD4+ cells were sorted by CD45RO/CCR7/CD25/CD127/CD95/CD27. Over 95% purity was reached by all sorted populations. For this clone: What it recognizes is unknown.

Sequences were obtained from naive CD4+ T cells from blood. The TCR originated in a man in his late teens or twenties with type 1 diabetes. This chain uses TRBV5-6 with TRBJ2-1, with a tentative D call TRBD1 (5 bases). CDR3: CASSFLQGGSYNEQFF. The CDR3 DNA reads as TGTGCCAGCAGCTTTCTCCAGGGTGGGTCCTACAATGAGCAGTTCTTC.